The TCR beta chain described here comes from a study of post-analysis software for immune sequencing data. Study overall: Relapsing-remitting, secondary progressive and progressive-relapsing forms made up the multiple sclerosis disease courses. Study conclusions and caveats: A few TRBV segments were significantly more frequent in patients than in controls. TRBV5-6, TRBV5-1 and TRBV20-1 were among these segments. Batch-matched samples strongly co-clustered by F measure.

This clonotype was seen ten or more times. Its antigen is not known. Tagging with unique molecular identifiers was a feature of the TCR beta cDNA libraries. Roughly 500,000 cDNA molecules came from about 1 to 10 million T cells. TCRdb reprocessed the PCR reads with MiXCR, giving one entry per CDR3 protein. The sample holds approximately 250,000 distinct CDR3 sequences, 36% seen once. The J segment lost 3 bases and the V segment lost 5 bases, leaving 6 bases of the junction unmatched. Germline CDR1 is SGHKS and CDR2 is YYEKEE (reference sequence). This CDR3 region has 15 residues. The sequence derives from a girl aged 10-17 years with multiple sclerosis. What was sequenced was blood. The V gene is TRBV5-5, the J gene TRBJ2-1; 9 bases map to TRBD1. The CDR3 region has the DNA TGTGCCAGCAGTTTCCGGGACAGGGACTACAATGAGCAGTTCTTC. This sequence encodes CASSFRDRDYNEQFF.